This T cell receptor beta chain was sequenced in a study of sequential checkpoint blockade in melanoma. Overall study context: Maintenance nivolumab came after either treatment sequence.

This table comes from immunoSEQ multiplex PCR, and its TCRdb copy is limited to in-frame clones, with some not included. In the table there are 40,000 or so clones, 70% to 90% of which are singletons. Treatment indicated: randomized to nivolumab then ipilimumab (arm A) or the reverse (arm B). The sample in question was CD8+ T cells sorted from blood (inferred from file names), obtained from a patient given nivolumab and ipilimumab in sequence. This sequence was found in a human donor with melanoma.

The CDR3 DNA sequence: TGTGCCAGCAGCCCCCGGCGGGTTGCGGGCGAGGGGGAGCTGTTTTTT. Translating it yields CASSPRRVAGEGELFF. The chain carries TRBV7-2 and TRBJ2-2; tentatively, D is TRBD2 (5 bases). V gave up 5 bases and J gave up 8 bases, with 21 bases separating them. Germline lookup yields CDR1 SGHTA and CDR2 FQGNSA. This CDR3 contains 16 residues.